The rows below give T cell receptor beta chains drawn from one sample of a study of T cells in Graves' hyperthyroidism and ophthalmopathy. TCRdb recomputed calls from the multiplex PCR reads with MiXCR, one row per CDR3 protein. This table has 660,000 or so distinct CDR3 sequences, 45% appearing once. The sequencing sample was made of peripheral blood or thyroid tissue (not recorded which). Receptors originate from an adult man with Graves' disease, either hyperthyroidism or ophthalmopathy (not recorded which). CDR3s leave out the opening cysteine and the closing phenylalanine or tryptophan. A D gene is named only where the DNA matches it firmly. Size is stated for part of the rows, as once, few or many counts, or as a class when the clone is expanded.

>TRBJ2-3|TRBV10-3|-|-|12
AISAGGPIGTQY
>TRBJ1-1|TRBV10-3|-|-|12
AISGETRITEAF
>TRBJ2-7|TRBV20-1|few|TRBD2|12
SARRAGGQYEQY
>TRBJ1-1|TRBV25-1|-|-|9
AWRRNTEAF
>TRBJ1-3|TRBV9|few|-|14
ASSPHPRNSGNTIY
>TRBJ1-6|TRBV25-1|-|-|13
ASSEQGNGNSPPH
>TRBJ1-2|TRBV2|many|-|10
ASVLGPYGYT
>TRBJ2-7|TRBV10-3|few|-|10
AISGSGDEQY
>TRBJ2-6|TRBV15|-|-|14
ATSSLEGSGANVLT
>TRBJ1-5|TRBV2|many|-|9
ASRDSQPQH
>TRBJ2-3|TRBV24-1|-|-|13
ATSDAKRITDTQY
>TRBJ1-5|TRBV12-3/TRBV12-4|-|-|14
ASSLQWQGGNQPQH
>TRBJ2-2|TRBV2|-|-|11
ATSDPTDGELF
>TRBJ1-2|TRBV11-1|-|TRBD1|13
ASPKESTGGYGYT
>TRBJ1-2|TRBV9|few|-|12
ASSVEGGLYGYT
>TRBJ1-1|TRBV10-3|-|-|13
ASGLWQGSNTEAF
>TRBJ2-7|TRBV12-3/TRBV12-4|-|TRBD2|13
ASSLTSGGAQEQY
>TRBJ1-1|TRBV7-8|-|-|13
ASSPRTSMNTEAF